Shown below are 5 T cell receptor beta chains from a single sample sequenced in a study of blood T cell repertoires in COVID-19. Method: immunoSEQ multiplex PCR; TCRdb's copy keeps in-frame clones and lacks some. The table records 150,000 to 200,000 clones, roughly 80% of them present only once. Sequences were obtained from PBMCs or T cells enriched from blood (not recorded which). These receptors were taken from a man in his forties or fifties who had recovered from COVID-19.

V usage is TRBV18 and J usage is TRBJ2-3; TRBD2 agrees at 8 bases. This CDR3 has 19 residues. V dropped 3 bases and J dropped 0; count of bases not matched to a gene: 14. CDR1 and CDR2 from the germline V gene are KGHSH and LQKENI. The CDR3 region has the DNA TGTGCCAGCTCACCGTTTCCCCTACGTTCTAGCGGGAGCACAGATACGCAGTATTTT. It specifies CASSPFPLRSSGSTDTQYF.

The gene calls are TRBV30 and TRBJ1-5, with 9 bases identical to TRBD1. Losses at the gene ends were 3 bases for V and 6 bases for J; bases not matched to a gene: 6. Germline lookup yields CDR1 GTSNPN and CDR2 SVGIG (reference sequence). The CDR3 loop spans 14 amino acids. In DNA, the CDR3 is TGTGCCTGGAGGAGGACAGGGGTCTCTCAGCCCCAGCATTTT. Protein product: CAWRRTGVSQPQHF.

This sequence joins TRBV5-5 and TRBJ1-1; 7 positions agree with TRBD1. V lost 0 bases, J lost 4 bases, and 9 bases stayed unmatched. The CDR3 is made up of 16 amino acids. Germline CDR1 reads SGHKS; CDR2 reads YYEKEE (reference sequence). DNA for the CDR3: TGTGCCAGCAGCTTGGAAGGGGTAGGGGGCCTCACTGAAGCTTTCTTT. Amino acid sequence: CASSLEGVGGLTEAFF.

This chain connects TRBV7-3 to TRBJ2-2; D not certain. The CDR3 spans 13 residues. Germline CDR1 and CDR2: SGHTA and FQGTGA. The V end lost 1 base, the J end lost 8 bases, and 8 bases lay between the germline ends. The chain's CDR3 is CASSLIPGGELFF. In DNA, the CDR3 is TGTGCCAGCAGCTTAATCCCAGGAGGGGAGCTGTTTTTT.

The CDR3 protein is CASSTPGQIYGYTF. CDR3 nucleotides: TGTGCCAGCAGTACCCCGGGACAGATCTATGGCTACACCTTC. V gene TRBV6-5 combines with J gene TRBJ1-2, with 7 bases that match TRBD1. V lost 5 bases to trimming and J lost 4 bases; unmatched junction nucleotides: 7. The CDR3 covers 14 residues. Germline CDR1 reads MNHEY; CDR2 reads SVGAGI.